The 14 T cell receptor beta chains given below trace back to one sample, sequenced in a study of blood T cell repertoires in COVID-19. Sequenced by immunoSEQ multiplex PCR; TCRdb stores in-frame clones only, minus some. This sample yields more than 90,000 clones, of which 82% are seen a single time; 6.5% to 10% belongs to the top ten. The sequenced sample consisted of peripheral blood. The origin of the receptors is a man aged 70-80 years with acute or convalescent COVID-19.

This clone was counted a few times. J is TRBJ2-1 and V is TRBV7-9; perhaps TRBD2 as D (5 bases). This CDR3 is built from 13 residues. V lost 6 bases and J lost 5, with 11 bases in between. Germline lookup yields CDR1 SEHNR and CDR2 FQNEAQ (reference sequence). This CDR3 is CASRYGLDNEQFF. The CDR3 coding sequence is TGTGCCAGCAGATACGGACTCGACAATGAGCAGTTCTTC.

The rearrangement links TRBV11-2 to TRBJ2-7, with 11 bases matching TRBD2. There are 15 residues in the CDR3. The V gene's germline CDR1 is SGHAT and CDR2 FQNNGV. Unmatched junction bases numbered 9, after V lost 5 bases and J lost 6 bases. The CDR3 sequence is CASSLILAGVSEQYF. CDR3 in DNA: TGTGCCAGCAGCCTGATACTAGCGGGAGTCTCCGAGCAGTACTTC.

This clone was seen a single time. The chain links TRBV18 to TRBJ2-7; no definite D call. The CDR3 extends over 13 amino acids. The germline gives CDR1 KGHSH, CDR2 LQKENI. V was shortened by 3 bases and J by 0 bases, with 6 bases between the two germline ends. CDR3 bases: TGTGCCAGCTCACCGCCGAGCTCCTACGAGCAGTACTTC. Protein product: CASSPPSSYEQYF.

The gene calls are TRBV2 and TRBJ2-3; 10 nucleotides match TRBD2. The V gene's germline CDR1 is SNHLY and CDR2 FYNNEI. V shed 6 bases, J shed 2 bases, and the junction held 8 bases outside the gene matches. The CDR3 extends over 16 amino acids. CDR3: CASRPRTSGHTDTQYF. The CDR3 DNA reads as TGTGCCAGCAGACCCAGGACTAGCGGCCACACAGATACGCAGTATTTT.

In nucleotides, the CDR3 is TGTGCCAGCAGGCCCGGGCAAGAGACCCAGTACTTC. Translating gives CASRPGQETQYF. The chain uses TRBV2 and TRBJ2-5; D not resolved. CDR1 is SNHLY, CDR2 FYNNEI, per germline. The CDR3 has 12 amino acids. V lost 6 bases, J lost 2 bases, and 7 bases lay in between.

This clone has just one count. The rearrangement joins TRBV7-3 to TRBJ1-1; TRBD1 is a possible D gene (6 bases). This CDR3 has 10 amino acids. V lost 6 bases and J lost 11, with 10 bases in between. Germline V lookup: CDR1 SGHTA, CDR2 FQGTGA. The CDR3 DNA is TGTGCCAGCAGATGTAGGGGGGCTTTCTTT. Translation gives CASRCRGAFF.

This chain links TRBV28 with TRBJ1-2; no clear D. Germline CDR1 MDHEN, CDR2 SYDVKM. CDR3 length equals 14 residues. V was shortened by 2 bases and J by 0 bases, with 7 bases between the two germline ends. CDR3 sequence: CASSLQRTNYGYTF. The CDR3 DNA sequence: TGTGCCAGCAGTTTACAGCGGACTAACTATGGCTACACCTTC.

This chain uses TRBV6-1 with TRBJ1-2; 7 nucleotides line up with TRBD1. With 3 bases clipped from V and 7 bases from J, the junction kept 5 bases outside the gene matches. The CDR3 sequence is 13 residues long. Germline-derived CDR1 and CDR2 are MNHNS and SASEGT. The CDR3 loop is CASSDPTGAGYTF. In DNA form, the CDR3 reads TGTGCCAGCAGTGATCCCACAGGGGCTGGCTACACCTTC.

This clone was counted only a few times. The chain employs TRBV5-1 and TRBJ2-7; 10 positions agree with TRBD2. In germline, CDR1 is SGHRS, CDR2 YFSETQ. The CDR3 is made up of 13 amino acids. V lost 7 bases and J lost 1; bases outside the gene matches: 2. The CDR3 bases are TGCGCCAGCGGTAGCGGGGGGTCCTACGAGCAGTACTTC. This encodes CASGSGGSYEQYF.

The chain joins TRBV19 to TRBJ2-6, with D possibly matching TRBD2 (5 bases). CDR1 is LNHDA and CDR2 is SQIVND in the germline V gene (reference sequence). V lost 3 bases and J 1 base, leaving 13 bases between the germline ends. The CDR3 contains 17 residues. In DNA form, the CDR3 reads TGTGCCAGTAGTATCGAGGGTTTTGTTTCTGGGGCCAACGTCCTGACTTTC. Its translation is CASSIEGFVSGANVLTF. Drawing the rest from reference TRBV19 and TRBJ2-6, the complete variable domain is DGGITQSPKYLFRKEGQNVTLSCEQNLNHDAMYWYRQDPGQGLRLIYYSQIVNDFQKGDIAEGYSVSREKKESFPLTVTSAQKNPTAFYLCASSIEGFVSGANVLTFGAGSRLTVL.

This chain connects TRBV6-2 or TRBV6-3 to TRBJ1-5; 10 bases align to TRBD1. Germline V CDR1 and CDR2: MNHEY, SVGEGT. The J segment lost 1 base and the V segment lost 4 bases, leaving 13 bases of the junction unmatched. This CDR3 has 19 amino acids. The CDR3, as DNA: TGTGCCAGCAGTTCCCACGGGACAGGGGTCGGAGGGAGCAATCAGCCCCAGCATTTT. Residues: CASSSHGTGVGGSNQPQHF.

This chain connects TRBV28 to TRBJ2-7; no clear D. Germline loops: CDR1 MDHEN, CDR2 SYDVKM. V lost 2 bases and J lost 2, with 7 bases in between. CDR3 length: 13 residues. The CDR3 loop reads CASSLNPTYEQYF. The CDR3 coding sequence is TGTGCCAGCAGTTTAAATCCAACCTACGAGCAGTACTTC.

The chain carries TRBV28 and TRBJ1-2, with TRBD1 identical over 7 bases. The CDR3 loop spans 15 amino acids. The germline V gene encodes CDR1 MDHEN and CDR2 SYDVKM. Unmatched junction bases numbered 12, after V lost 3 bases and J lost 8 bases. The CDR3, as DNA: TGTGCCAGCAGTTTCGAACAGCCGGGACAGAGGGGCTACACCTTC. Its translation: CASSFEQPGQRGYTF.

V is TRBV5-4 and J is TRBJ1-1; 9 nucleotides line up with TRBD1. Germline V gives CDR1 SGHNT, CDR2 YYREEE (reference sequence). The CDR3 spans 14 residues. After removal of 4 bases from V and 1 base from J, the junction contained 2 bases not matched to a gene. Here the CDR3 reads CASSRGQGNTEAFF. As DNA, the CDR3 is TGTGCCAGCAGCAGGGGACAGGGGAACACTGAAGCTTTCTTT. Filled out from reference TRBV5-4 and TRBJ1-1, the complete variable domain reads ETGVTQSPTHLIKTRGQQVTLRCSSQSGHNTVSWYQQALGQGPQFIFQYYREEENGRGNFPPRFSGLQFPNYSSELNVNALELDDSALYLCASSRGQGNTEAFFGQGTRLTVV.